These T cell receptor beta chains were read from a single sample in a study of T cell responses to AZD1222 COVID-19 vaccine. Profiled with immunoSEQ multiplex PCR; TCRdb holds only in-frame clones, not every one. The table has just under 150,000 clones, 88% seen once; the top ten hold approximately 5.1%. The input for sequencing was peripheral blood, taken 28 days after the second dose of the MenACWY control vaccine. These TCRs come from an adult who received the MenACWY meningococcal vaccine as a control. CDR3s include the opening cysteine and the closing phenylalanine or tryptophan. The D gene is left open where the match is weak. Clone sizes are given selectively: once, few, many, or a class where the clone is expanded.

V,D,size,J,CDR3,DNA
TRBV6-5,TRBD1,.,TRBJ1-4,CASRGQGLEKLFF,TGTGCCAGCAGAGGACAGGGGCTCGAAAAACTGTTTTTT
TRBV6-5,TRBD1,.,TRBJ2-7,CASSTGTGEQYF,TGTGCCAGCAGCACCGGGACAGGCGAGCAGTACTTC
TRBV21-1,.,.,TRBJ2-7,CASSKALHRDDSYEQYF,TGTGCCAGCAGCAAAGCGCTTCATCGGGACGACTCCTACGAGCAGTACTTC
TRBV6-5,.,.,TRBJ2-6,CASSRDSGANVLTF,TGTGCCAGCAGTCGGGACTCTGGGGCCAACGTCCTGACTTTC
TRBV6-5,.,.,TRBJ2-7,CASSYSISGNEQYF,TGTGCCAGCAGTTACTCGATATCAGGGAACGAGCAGTACTTC
TRBV7-9,TRBD2,.,TRBJ2-2,CASSPGLAGPTGELFF,TGTGCCAGCAGCCCCGGACTAGCGGGACCCACCGGGGAGCTGTTTTTT
TRBV5-6,.,once,TRBJ2-1,CASSLEVGGLYNEQFF,TGTGCCAGCAGCTTGGAAGTCGGGGGGCTGTACAATGAGCAGTTCTTC
TRBV2,.,once,TRBJ2-2,CASRKGSGNTGELFF,TGTGCCAGCAGGAAGGGGTCTGGGAACACCGGGGAGCTGTTTTTT
TRBV28,TRBD1,.,TRBJ2-5,CASSTRDRGNQETQYF,TGTGCCAGCAGTACCAGGGACAGGGGAAACCAAGAGACCCAGTACTTC
TRBV7-9,.,.,TRBJ2-1,CASSLGGGNEQFF,TGTGCCAGCAGCTTAGGTGGCGGGAATGAGCAGTTCTTC
TRBV7-2,.,once,TRBJ1-6,CASSHNMGQWPLHF,TGTGCCAGCAGCCACAACATGGGGCAGTGGCCCCTCCACTTT
TRBV5-4,.,.,TRBJ1-1,CASSLVSQGSVNTEAFF,TGTGCCAGCAGCTTGGTATCCCAGGGCTCAGTGAACACTGAAGCTTTCTTT
TRBV19,.,.,TRBJ2-2,CASRMLGTGNTGELFF,TGTGCCAGTAGAATGCTTGGGACGGGGAACACCGGGGAGCTGTTTTTT
TRBV6-5,.,.,TRBJ2-7,CASGSSYEQYF,TGTGCCAGCGGGAGCTCCTACGAGCAGTACTTC
TRBV7-2,TRBD1,.,TRBJ1-5,CASSSGTGYYQPQHF,TGTGCCAGCAGCTCCGGGACAGGGTATTATCAGCCCCAGCATTTT
TRBV20-1,.,.,TRBJ2-2,CSAGNTGELFF,TGCAGTGCCGGGAACACCGGGGAGCTGTTTTTT
TRBV30,.,.,TRBJ1-5,CAWSVAQLNQPQHF,TGTGCCTGGAGTGTAGCCCAGCTTAATCAGCCCCAGCATTTT
TRBV5-1,.,.,TRBJ1-5,CASSLAPAHDGYSNQPQHF,TGCGCCAGCAGCTTGGCTCCTGCCCACGACGGGTATAGCAATCAGCCCCAGCATTTT
TRBV5-1,.,.,TRBJ1-6,CASSFSRSSYNSPLHF,TGCGCCAGCAGCTTTTCTAGGAGCTCCTATAATTCACCCCTCCACTTT
TRBV4-1,.,.,TRBJ1-2,CASSQDFPLNYGYTF,TGCGCCAGCAGCCAAGATTTTCCGCTCAACTATGGCTACACCTTC
TRBV9,TRBD1,.,TRBJ2-3,CASSAWTGAGDTQYF,TGTGCCAGCAGCGCCTGGACAGGGGCGGGAGATACGCAGTATTTT
TRBV27,.,.,TRBJ2-3,CASSLSPTRLHGAQYF,TGTGCCAGCAGTTTATCGCCGACTCGCCTCCATGGGGCGCAGTATTTT
TRBV25-1,TRBD2,.,TRBJ2-7,CASSDDTSGSYEQYF,TGTGCCAGCAGTGATGACACTAGCGGGTCCTACGAGCAGTACTTC
TRBV6-5,.,.,TRBJ1-1,CASRRWQGEAFF,TGTGCCAGCAGACGATGGCAGGGTGAAGCTTTCTTT
TRBV5-5,TRBD1,once,TRBJ2-1,CASSPPRTGPGAEQFF,TGTGCCAGCAGCCCACCCCGGACAGGGCCTGGGGCCGAGCAGTTCTTC
TRBV9,.,.,TRBJ2-3,CASSVAGETDTQYF,TGTGCCAGCAGCGTAGCGGGAGAGACAGATACGCAGTATTTT
TRBV4-3,.,.,TRBJ2-7,CASSHGRGYEQYF,TGCGCCAGCAGCCATGGCAGGGGTTACGAGCAGTACTTC
TRBV9,.,once,TRBJ1-6,CASSVGELGRSPLHF,TGTGCCAGCAGCGTCGGTGAGCTCGGGAGGTCACCCCTCCACTTT
TRBV28,.,.,TRBJ1-5,CASLYRDSGGQPQHF,TGTGCCAGCCTATACCGGGACTCTGGGGGTCAGCCCCAGCATTTT
TRBV4-2,TRBD1,.,TRBJ1-2,CASSQASTGGRGYTF,TGTGCCAGCAGCCAAGCCAGTACAGGGGGCAGGGGCTACACCTTC
TRBV5-1,.,.,TRBJ2-7,CASRMDPFLEQYF,TGCGCCAGCAGGATGGACCCCTTCCTAGAGCAGTACTTC
TRBV7-2,TRBD1,.,TRBJ1-1,CASSFDRGPSYTEAFF,TGTGCCAGCAGCTTCGACAGGGGGCCATCCTACACTGAAGCTTTCTTT
TRBV28,.,.,TRBJ2-5,CASGGGRETQYF,TGTGCCAGCGGCGGAGGGCGAGAGACCCAGTACTTC
TRBV7-9,TRBD1,.,TRBJ1-2,CASSLMGQGLGNGYTF,TGTGCCAGCAGCTTAATGGGACAGGGGTTGGGAAATGGCTACACCTTC
TRBV6-5,.,.,TRBJ1-4,CASSYRGAEGEKLFF,TGTGCCAGCAGTTACAGGGGGGCCGAAGGTGAAAAACTGTTTTTT
TRBV5-8,.,.,TRBJ1-2,CASSSGFVRGYTF,TGTGCCAGCAGCTCGGGGTTCGTCCGCGGCTACACCTTC
TRBV20-1,.,once,TRBJ1-4,CSAYRDGLFF,TGCAGTGCTTATCGGGACGGTCTGTTTTTT
TRBV29-1,TRBD2,.,TRBJ2-1,CSVDGDSRGGYNEQFF,TGCAGCGTTGACGGGGACTCTCGGGGGGGGTACAATGAGCAGTTCTTC
TRBV7-6,.,.,TRBJ2-7,CASSARGREPSYEQYF,TGTGCCAGCAGCGCCAGGGGGCGGGAGCCCTCCTACGAGCAGTACTTC
TRBV9,.,.,TRBJ2-5,CASSVGREETQYF,TGTGCCAGCAGCGTAGGCAGGGAAGAGACCCAGTACTTC
TRBV5-4,.,once,TRBJ1-1,CASSLAYAGPEAFF,TGTGCCAGCAGCTTGGCCTATGCGGGCCCAGAAGCTTTCTTT
TRBV7-2,.,.,TRBJ1-5,CASSLGVRGGSNQPQHF,TGTGCCAGCAGCCTGGGTGTGAGGGGAGGAAGCAATCAGCCCCAGCATTTT
TRBV18,TRBD1,.,TRBJ1-1,CASSLTQGTGTEAFF,TGTGCCAGCTCACTCACACAGGGGACAGGCACTGAAGCTTTCTTT
TRBV10-3,.,once,TRBJ2-1,CAISGRSYNEQFF,TGTGCCATCAGTGGGCGGTCCTACAATGAGCAGTTCTTC
TRBV18,.,.,TRBJ1-1,CASSPGNTEAFF,TGTGCCAGCTCCCCAGGGAACACTGAAGCTTTCTTT